These 19 T cell receptor beta chains came from one sample sequenced in a study of shared clonotypes between healthy human individuals. The repertoire was sequenced with immunoSEQ multiplex PCR; TCRdb's copy has only in-frame clones and lacks some. The sample holds about 1.9 million clones; about 93% are singletons and the top ten take around 1.7%. The naive CD8 fraction comprised CD45RO-negative cells positively selected for CCR7 and excluded terminally differentiated effector memory CD45RA+ cells. Sample: naive CD8+ T cells from PBMCs. These receptor sequences come from a man between 18 and 35 years old in good health. Some clones in this sample may be carry-over from other donors' samples.

The rearrangement links TRBV28 to TRBJ1-2, with D perhaps TRBD1 (6 bases). The germline gives CDR1 MDHEN, CDR2 SYDVKM. With 8 bases removed from V and 5 bases from J, the gap between germline ends came to 15 bases. This CDR3 has 13 residues. The DNA for the CDR3 is TGTGCCAGCTCCGTGGGGGGGCGGTATGGCTACACCTTC. Its translation is CASSVGGRYGYTF.

The DNA of the CDR3 is TGTGCCACTACTTCCCACTCCTACAATGAGCAGTTCTTC. Amino acid sequence: CATTSHSYNEQFF. This chain joins TRBV6-1 and TRBJ2-1; D is unclear. Trimming cost V 10 bases and J 0 bases, with 10 bases left between them. The germline V gene encodes CDR1 MNHNS and CDR2 SASEGT. The CDR3 extends over 13 amino acids.

V is TRBV19 and J is TRBJ2-2, with TRBD2 identical over 7 bases. The J segment lost 3 bases and the V segment lost 3 bases, leaving 7 bases of the junction unmatched. The germline gives CDR1 LNHDA, CDR2 SQIVND (reference sequence). The CDR3 contains 16 residues. The CDR3 nucleotides are TGTGCCAGTAGTATTGGCCAGGGAGGGTACACCGGGGAGCTGTTTTTT. Translating gives CASSIGQGGYTGELFF. The complete variable domain, with remaining parts taken from reference TRBV19 and TRBJ2-2, reads DGGITQSPKYLFRKEGQNVTLSCEQNLNHDAMYWYRQDPGQGLRLIYYSQIVNDFQKGDIAEGYSVSREKKESFPLTVTSAQKNPTAFYLCASSIGQGGYTGELFFGEGSRLTVL.

This chain links TRBV27 with TRBJ2-2; 8 bases are a match to TRBD2. CDR3 length equals 16 residues. Germline values: CDR1 MNHEY, CDR2 SMNVEV (reference sequence). Trimming took 3 bases from V and 1 from J; bases not matched to a gene: 4. DNA of the CDR3: TGTGCCAGCAGTTTTACACTAGCGGTGAACACCGGGGAGCTGTTTTTT. The encoded protein is CASSFTLAVNTGELFF.

The chain employs TRBV10-3 and TRBJ2-2, with a possible D match to TRBD2 (5 bases). Trimming removed 8 bases from V and 1 base from J, with 11 bases in between. The V gene's germline CDR1 is ENHRY and CDR2 SYGVKD. CDR3 length equals 14 residues. The CDR3 coding sequence is TGTGCCATCTTTCACGGAGGGAACACCGGGGAGCTGTTTTTT. Protein sequence: CAIFHGGNTGELFF.

The chain is built from TRBV9 and TRBJ2-7; the D call may be TRBD1 or TRBD2 (5 bases each). The CDR3 consists of 14 residues. Germline V gives CDR1 SGDLS, CDR2 YYNGEE. V lost 0 bases and J 2 bases, leaving 9 bases between the germline ends. The chain's CDR3 is CASSVVGDAYEQYF. CDR3 in DNA: TGTGCCAGCAGCGTAGTAGGGGACGCCTACGAGCAGTACTTC.

This rearrangement joins TRBV19 to TRBJ2-7; 10 bases fit TRBD2. Trimming removed 5 bases from V and 0 bases from J; junction bases left unmatched: 10. The CDR3 sequence is 17 residues long. The germline V gene encodes CDR1 LNHDA and CDR2 SQIVND (reference sequence). Written as DNA, the CDR3 is TGTGCCAGTAGTGCCGGACTAGCGGCATTTCCCTCCTACGAGCAGTACTTC. This gives the protein CASSAGLAAFPSYEQYF.

The chain uses TRBV6-6 and TRBJ2-7; 7 bases are shared with TRBD2. The germline V gene encodes CDR1 MNHNY and CDR2 SVGAGI (reference sequence). The CDR3 is made up of 14 amino acids. V dropped 2 bases and J dropped 2; count of bases not matched to a gene: 3. For the CDR3, the DNA is TGTGCCAGCAGTTACGCGGGAGAGACCTACGAGCAGTACTTC. It encodes CASSYAGETYEQYF.

CDR3 residues: CASSPARQGTNEKLFF. CDR3 nucleotide sequence: TGTGCCAGCTCACCAGCGAGACAGGGAACTAATGAAAAACTGTTTTTT. V and J are TRBV18 and TRBJ1-4; 7 nucleotides align to TRBD1. This CDR3 is built from 16 residues. Trimming took 2 bases from V and 1 from J; bases not matched to a gene: 4. Per germline, CDR1 KGHSH and CDR2 LQKENI. The full variable domain, completed using reference TRBV18 and TRBJ1-4, is NAGVMQNPRHLVRRRGQEARLRCSPMKGHSHVYWYRQLPEEGLKFMVYLQKENIIDESGMPKERFSAEFPKEGPSILRIQQVVRGDSAAYFCASSPARQGTNEKLFFGSGTQLSVL.

The genes are TRBV7-6 and TRBJ2-1; possibly TRBD1 for D (6 bases). V lost 4 bases to trimming and J lost 10 bases, with 17 bases between them. The germline V gene encodes CDR1 SGHVS and CDR2 FNYEAQ. The CDR3 has 14 residues. The CDR3 protein is CASSSHKRQVEQFF. The CDR3 nucleotides are TGTGCCAGCAGCTCACATAAAAGACAGGTAGAGCAGTTCTTC.

This clone has a single count. CDR3 DNA: TGTGCCAGCAGTTACGTGGGGCCTGGGCGCAATCAGCCCCAGCATTTT. Translation: CASSYVGPGRNQPQHF. This rearrangement joins TRBV6-6 to TRBJ1-5; D might be TRBD1 (5 bases). Trimming left V 2 bases short and J 2 bases short, with 13 bases between. This CDR3 contains 16 residues. Germline-derived CDR1 and CDR2 are MNHNY and SVGAGI (reference sequence).

The chain combines TRBV5-6 with TRBJ1-1; no firm D call. The V and J ends lost 2 bases and 2 bases respectively, with 10 bases between them. CDR1 SGHDT and CDR2 YYEEEE come from the germline V gene. The CDR3 contains 14 residues. The CDR3 reads CASSFFPGNTEAFF. The CDR3, as DNA: TGTGCCAGCAGCTTTTTCCCGGGCAACACTGAAGCTTTCTTT.

The gene calls are TRBV7-8 and TRBJ2-2, with 10 bases matching TRBD2. V was clipped by 1 base and J by 4 bases; unmatched bases: 9. Germline values: CDR1 SGHVS, CDR2 FQNEAQ. This CDR3 is 18 amino acids long. CDR3 nucleotide sequence: TGTGCCAGCAGCTTAGGCCATCGGACTAGCGGTTCCACCGGGGAGCTGTTTTTT. As protein: CASSLGHRTSGSTGELFF.

The CDR3 coding sequence is TGTGCCAGCAGTTTATCGCCTTGGAGCAATCAGCCCCAGCATTTT. Translating gives CASSLSPWSNQPQHF. V and J are TRBV27 and TRBJ1-5; D remains unclear. The germline V gene encodes CDR1 MNHEY and CDR2 SMNVEV (reference sequence). This CDR3 spans 15 amino acids. The ends were cut back, 0 bases at V and 1 base at J, with 7 bases in the middle.

V gene TRBV5-6 combines with J gene TRBJ1-4; unclear D gene. The length of the CDR3 is 14 residues. The V and J ends lost 4 bases and 8 bases respectively, with 15 bases between them. Germline CDR1 reads SGHDT; CDR2 reads YYEEEE. For the CDR3, the DNA is TGTGCCAGCAGCAATGGCCACAGAAGGGAAAAACTGTTTTTT. This codes for CASSNGHRREKLFF.

CDR3 loop: CASSTRESSYNEQFF. DNA of the CDR3: TGCGCCAGCAGCACACGGGAGAGCTCCTACAATGAGCAGTTCTTC. The chain uses TRBV5-1 and TRBJ2-1; D might be TRBD2 (6 bases). Per germline, CDR1 SGHRS and CDR2 YFSETQ. The CDR3 consists of 15 residues. V was cut by 4 bases and J by 0 bases, with 11 bases left in between.

The chain combines TRBV7-6 with TRBJ2-7, with a weak D call TRBD1 (6 bases). This CDR3 contains 13 residues. Trimming cost V 5 bases and J 3 bases, with 11 bases left between them. In germline, CDR1 is SGHVS, CDR2 FNYEAQ. CDR3 coding DNA: TGTGCCAGCAGCCAAACAGGGAACTACGAGCAGTACTTC. Translation: CASSQTGNYEQYF.

The rearrangement links TRBV6-5 to TRBJ2-5; D is unclear. Germline loops: CDR1 MNHEY, CDR2 SVGAGI. CDR3 length: 10 residues. Trimming pared 1 base from V and 9 bases from J, leaving 3 bases between. The DNA for the CDR3 is TGTGCCAGCAGTTACTTTCCCCAGTACTTC. This gives the protein CASSYFPQYF.

The chain carries TRBV28 and TRBJ2-2, with D perhaps matching TRBD1 or TRBD2 (5 bases each). The CDR3 is made up of 18 amino acids. Trimming took off 6 bases at V and 2 bases at J, with 22 bases between the two ends. The germline CDR1 and CDR2 sequences are MDHEN and SYDVKM. In DNA form, the CDR3 reads TGTGCCAGCAGGCCTACGGGGACCACGAGGGGTAACACCGGGGAGCTGTTTTTT. It encodes CASRPTGTTRGNTGELFF.